This entry lists 25 T cell receptor beta chains sequenced from one sample in a study of T cells in Graves' hyperthyroidism and ophthalmopathy. It was RNA transcripts that yielded the amplified TCR beta CDR3 regions. First-round RT-PCR targeting the TCR CDR3 was performed with the HTBI primer set. A single record per CDR3 protein comes from TCRdb applying MiXCR to the multiplex PCR reads. Here the sample spans under 400,000 distinct CDR3 sequences, around a sixth being singletons. Sequenced: blood. These receptor sequences come from a man aged 25-45 years with Graves' hyperthyroidism.

This sequence joins TRBV30 and TRBJ1-6; D is undetermined. The V gene's germline CDR1 is GTSNPN and CDR2 SVGIG (reference sequence). Between the trimmed V and J ends, which lost 0 bases and 5 bases, there was a span of 8 bases. This CDR3 has 14 amino acids. CDR3: CAWSVRANNSPLHF. In nucleotides, the CDR3 is TGTGCCTGGAGTGTACGAGCGAATAATTCACCCCTCCACTTT.

This clonotype was found many times. The V and J genes are TRBV20-1 and TRBJ1-1; 8 bases align to TRBD1. The germline V gene has CDR1 DFQATT and CDR2 SNEGSKA (reference sequence). The ends lost 3 bases at V and 4 bases at J; junction bases unmatched: 4. The CDR3 sequence is 13 residues long. The DNA for the CDR3 is TGCAGTGCTAGTCCAGGGGGCGTCACTGAAGCTTTCTTT. Encoded protein: CSASPGGVTEAFF.

This clonotype has at least ten counts. The V gene is TRBV12-3 or TRBV12-4, the J gene TRBJ2-5; TRBD2 might be the D (6 bases). This CDR3 is built from 15 residues. Deletions cut 3 bases from V and 3 bases from J, with 14 bases between. CDR3 DNA: TGTGCCAGCAGTTTGATTCGCGGGACTGAAGAGACCCAGTACTTC. Its translation: CASSLIRGTEETQYF.

This chain uses TRBV5-1 with TRBJ2-5, with 11 positions matching TRBD1. With V trimmed by 3 bases and J by 1 base, 8 bases remained unmatched. The CDR3 loop spans 17 amino acids. Per the germline V gene, CDR1 is SGHRS and CDR2 is YFSETQ. The CDR3 is CASSWGPGQGVQETQYF. DNA of the CDR3: TGCGCCAGCAGCTGGGGGCCGGGACAGGGGGTCCAAGAGACCCAGTACTTC. Using reference TRBV5-1 and TRBJ2-5 for the parts outside the CDR3, the full variable domain is KAGVTQTPRYLIKTRGQQVTLSCSPISGHRSVSWYQQTPGQGLQFLFEYFSETQRNKGNFPGRFSGRQFSNSRSEMNVSTLELGDSALYLCASSWGPGQGVQETQYFGPGTRLLVL.

The gene calls are TRBV7-3 and TRBJ2-3, with 7 bases matching TRBD1. The CDR3 runs to 13 residues. Trimming at V came to 5 bases and at J to 14 bases, leaving 13 bases not matched to a gene. Germline CDR1 SGHTA, CDR2 FQGTGA. In nucleotides, the CDR3 is TGTGCCAGCAGCCCCCGAGTGGGACAGCCGCGGTATTTT. As protein: CASSPRVGQPRYF.

The chain is built from TRBV30 and TRBJ2-1; D remains unclear. V was trimmed by 3 bases and J by 0 bases, leaving 3 bases between them. The V gene's germline CDR1 is GTSNPN and CDR2 SVGIG (reference sequence). The CDR3 sequence is 12 residues long. CDR3 DNA: TGTGCCTGGAGCGACTCCTACAATGAGCAGTTCTTC. Protein product: CAWSDSYNEQFF.

This clonotype has ten or more counts. The gene calls are TRBV7-9 and TRBJ2-3; perhaps D is TRBD1 or TRBD2 (5 bases each). Germline V gene sequence: CDR1 SEHNR, CDR2 FQNEAQ (reference sequence). V was pared by 5 bases and J by 6 bases, with 9 bases between. The CDR3 runs 12 residues. The CDR3 bases are TGTGCCAGCAGCAGGGGACCGGATACGCAGTATTTT. Amino acids: CASSRGPDTQYF.

The table lists this clonotype with many counts. The chain recombines TRBV12-3 or TRBV12-4 with TRBJ2-7, with a possible D match to TRBD2 (6 bases). V gave up 3 bases and J gave up 5 bases, with 14 bases separating them. The CDR3 has 14 amino acids. The CDR3 DNA is TGTGCCAGCAGTTTCGGAGGGAGCAGTAACGAGCAGTACTTC. Its protein product is CASSFGGSSNEQYF.

Comment on this clonotype: This may stem from a read error, because a much larger clone lies one nucleotide away. The chain combines TRBV5-5 with TRBJ2-1; 8 bases are a match to TRBD2. CDR3 length equals 15 residues. J was trimmed by 10 bases and V by 0 bases; bases with no gene match: 9. Germline CDR1 reads SGHKS; CDR2 reads YYEKEE (reference sequence). The CDR3 region has the DNA TGTGCCAGCAGCTTGGGATCGGGAGGGTCTCTAGAGCAGTTCTTC. The encoded protein is CASSLGSGGSLEQFF.

The chain joins TRBV19 to TRBJ2-1, with TRBD2 matching 8 bases. Germline CDR1 reads LNHDA; CDR2 reads SQIVND (reference sequence). The V and J ends lost 5 bases and 5 bases, in that order; junction bases with no gene match: 11. The CDR3 totals 16 residues. The CDR3 sequence is CASSVELAVFDNEQFF. The CDR3 DNA reads TGTGCCAGTAGTGTCGAACTAGCGGTATTTGACAATGAGCAGTTCTTC.

The sample holds many counts of this clonotype. The V and J genes are TRBV27 and TRBJ2-7, with D perhaps TRBD1 (6 bases). The CDR3 is 13 amino acids. V was pared by 3 bases and J by 7 bases, with 13 bases between. From germline, CDR1 is MNHEY and CDR2 SMNVEV (reference sequence). The CDR3 coding sequence is TGTGCCAGCAGTTTGGCAGGGGAGAGAGAGCAGTACTTC. It specifies CASSLAGEREQYF.

Concerning this clonotype itself: At one boundary the junction diverges from the germline segment, which might be a read error. The chain has TRBV5-1 and TRBJ2-7; 8 bases agree with TRBD1. The CDR3 covers 14 residues. Germline V gene data show CDR1 as SGHRS and CDR2 as YFSETQ. The CDR3 is CVSSLQQGAREQYF. In DNA form, the CDR3 reads TGCGTCAGCAGCTTGCAGCAGGGGGCCAGGGAGCAGTACTTC.

This clonotype was recorded a few times. V usage is TRBV7-9 and J usage is TRBJ2-3, with no clear D. CDR1 and CDR2 (germline): SEHNR, FQNEAQ (reference sequence). The CDR3 extends over 11 amino acids. Trimming stripped 5 bases from V and 6 bases from J, with 6 bases between. The CDR3 loop reads CASSAFDTQYF. The DNA for the CDR3 is TGTGCCAGCAGCGCCTTCGATACGCAGTATTTT.

In its sample, this clonotype was seen a few times. J is TRBJ1-3 and V is TRBV7-9, with no clear D. Germline V gene sequence: CDR1 SEHNR, CDR2 FQNEAQ (reference sequence). With 2 bases removed from V and 0 bases from J, the gap between germline ends came to 8 bases. This CDR3 is built from 15 residues. CDR3 sequence reads: CASSLWVSSGNTIYF. Written as DNA, the CDR3 is TGTGCCAGCAGCTTATGGGTCAGCTCTGGAAACACCATATATTTT.

The chain combines TRBV10-2 with TRBJ2-6; TRBD2 agrees at 9 bases. V trimming: 3 bases; J trimming: 0 bases; junction bases outside the gene matches: 3. The CDR3 length is 17 residues. CDR1 WSHSY and CDR2 SAAADI come from the germline V gene. The CDR3 nucleotides read TGCGCCAGCAGTGACGGTAGCGGGAGCTCTGGGGCCAACGTCCTGACTTTC. Translated: CASSDGSGSSGANVLTF.

This clonotype was seen just once. The chain combines TRBV20-1 with TRBJ2-3, with 10 nucleotides matching TRBD1. V lost 6 bases to trimming and J lost 4 bases; unmatched junction nucleotides: 13. Germline V CDR1 and CDR2: DFQATT, SNEGSKA (reference sequence). The CDR3 is made up of 16 amino acids. This CDR3 is CSARDARGTGADTQYF. For the CDR3, the DNA is TGCAGTGCCAGGGATGCGAGGGGGACAGGGGCAGATACGCAGTATTTT.

Many counts were recorded for this clonotype. The genes are TRBV28 and TRBJ2-5; 8 bases line up with TRBD2. Looked up from germline, CDR1 is MDHEN and CDR2 is SYDVKM. This CDR3 has 15 residues. With V trimmed by 6 bases and J by 4 bases, 10 bases remained unmatched. The CDR3 sequence: CASSITGGLRETQYF. CDR3 sequence (DNA): TGTGCCAGCAGCATCACGGGAGGGCTTCGAGAGACCCAGTACTTC.

CDR3 amino acids: CSGGGTAYNEQFF. The CDR3 DNA sequence: TGCAGCGGGGGAGGGACGGCCTACAATGAGCAGTTCTTC. The chain recombines TRBV29-1 with TRBJ2-1, with TRBD2 matching over 7 bases. Per the germline V gene, CDR1 is SQVTM and CDR2 is ANQGSEA. Trimming at V came to 7 bases and at J to 2 bases, leaving 5 bases not matched to a gene. The CDR3 contains 13 residues.

The sample holds many counts of this clonotype. V is TRBV5-8 and J is TRBJ2-3; TRBD2 matches at 7 bases. The CDR3 length is 13 residues. Germline V gene sequence: CDR1 SGHTS, CDR2 YDEGEE. Unmatched junction bases numbered 9, after V lost 3 bases and J lost 11 bases. CDR3: CASSSLASGQQYF. As DNA, the CDR3 is TGTGCCAGCAGCTCCCTCGCTAGCGGCCAGCAGTATTTT.

This clonotype was seen a handful of times. A much larger clonotype is one base distant, so this may be a read error. The V call is TRBV11-2, the J call TRBJ2-7, with D possibly TRBD2 on 5 matching bases. Germline loops: CDR1 SGHAT, CDR2 FQNNGV. Trimming stripped 6 bases from V and 3 bases from J, with 15 bases between. The CDR3 spans 14 residues. CDR3 in amino acids: CASSRGPIGYEQYF. As DNA, the CDR3 is TGTGCCAGCAGTCGAGGGCCCATCGGCTACGAGCAGTACTTC.

This clonotype was counted only a few times. This may arise from a read error, as a much more abundant clone is one base away. The chain joins TRBV29-1 to TRBJ2-5; the D is unclear. The CDR3 consists of 14 residues. From germline, CDR1 is SQVTM and CDR2 ANQGSEA. Trimming took off 3 bases at V and 4 bases at J, with 15 bases between the two ends. CDR3 in DNA: TGCAGCGTTGATCTTAGCTTGTGGGGAGAGACCCAGTACTTC. Residues: CSVDLSLWGETQYF.

This clonotype was detected ten times or more. The chain uses TRBV11-1 and TRBJ2-5; D not resolved. Trimming pared 4 bases from V and 5 bases from J, leaving 8 bases between. Germline loops: CDR1 SGHAT, CDR2 FQDESV (reference sequence). CDR3 size: 12 residues. CDR3 in DNA: TGTGCCAGCAGCTCCCCCGCGGAGACCCAGTACTTC. This gives the protein CASSSPAETQYF.

This clonotype was counted at least ten times. V is TRBV20-1 and J is TRBJ2-1; TRBD2 might be the D (6 bases). The V and J ends lost 3 bases and 0 bases respectively, with 15 bases between them. Germline values: CDR1 DFQATT, CDR2 SNEGSKA (reference sequence). CDR3 length equals 16 residues. CDR3 DNA: TGCAGTGCTAGTGATCATAGCGGTAGCTCCTACAATGAGCAGTTCTTC. It codes for CSASDHSGSSYNEQFF.

This clonotype came up a few times. V usage is TRBV20-1 and J usage is TRBJ2-1; 10 nucleotides agree with TRBD2. The length of the CDR3 is 14 residues. V was clipped by 6 bases and J by 4 bases; unmatched bases: 6. Germline CDR1 and CDR2: DFQATT and SNEGSKA (reference sequence). CDR3 sequence: CSARTSGPYNEQFF. The CDR3 bases are TGCAGTGCGCGGACTAGCGGACCGTACAATGAGCAGTTCTTC.

At least ten counts were recorded for this clonotype. This chain links TRBV30 with TRBJ2-4; D tentatively fits TRBD1 or TRBD2 (5 bases each). This CDR3 region has 15 residues. Germline V gene lookup returns CDR1 GTSNPN and CDR2 SVGIG (reference sequence). V was clipped by 2 bases and J by 0 bases, with 11 bases between them. The CDR3, as DNA: TGTGCCTGGAGTTTCGGTGGGGGAGCCAAAAACATTCAGTACTTC. Protein: CAWSFGGGAKNIQYF.